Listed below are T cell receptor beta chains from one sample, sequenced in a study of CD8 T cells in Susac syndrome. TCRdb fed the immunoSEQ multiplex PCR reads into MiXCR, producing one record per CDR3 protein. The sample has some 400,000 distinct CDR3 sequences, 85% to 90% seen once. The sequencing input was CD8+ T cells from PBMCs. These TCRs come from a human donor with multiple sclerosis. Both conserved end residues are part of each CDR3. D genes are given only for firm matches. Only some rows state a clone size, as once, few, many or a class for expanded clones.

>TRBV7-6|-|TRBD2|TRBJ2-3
CASSLFPTSGGFWDTQYF
TGTGCCAGCAGCTTATTCCCTACTAGCGGGGGGTTTTGGGATACGCAGTATTTT
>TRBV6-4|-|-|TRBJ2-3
CASSDGLSTDTQYF
TGTGCCAGCAGTGACGGGCTAAGCACAGATACGCAGTATTTT
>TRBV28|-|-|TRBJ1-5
CASRWAGLNQPQHF
TGTGCCAGCAGGTGGGCAGGGCTCAATCAGCCCCAGCATTTT
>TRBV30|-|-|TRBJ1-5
CAWSAGADTQHF
TGTGCCTGGAGTGCGGGGGCAGATACGCAGCATTTT
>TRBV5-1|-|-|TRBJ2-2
CASSRGESGELFF
TGCGCCAGCAGCCGAGGGGAGTCTGGGGAGCTGTTTTTT
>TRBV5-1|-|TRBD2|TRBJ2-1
CASIGGSGREQFF
TGCGCCAGCATAGGCGGGAGCGGACGTGAGCAGTTCTTC
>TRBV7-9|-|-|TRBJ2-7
CASSLASPPSYEQYF
TGTGCCAGCAGCTTAGCATCGCCACCGAGCTACGAGCAGTACTTC
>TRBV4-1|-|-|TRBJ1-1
CASSSLIVGSTEAFF
TGCGCCAGCAGCTCCTTAATAGTAGGTTCCACTGAAGCTTTCTTT
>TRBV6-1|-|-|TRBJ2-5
CASPSPQETQYF
TGTGCCAGCCCTAGTCCCCAAGAGACCCAGTACTTC
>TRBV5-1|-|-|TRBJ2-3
CASSPVRVGTDTQYF
TGCGCCAGCAGCCCCGTAAGGGTCGGCACAGATACGCAGTATTTT
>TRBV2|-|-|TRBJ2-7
CASSEQGYSYEQYF
TGTGCCAGCAGTGAACAGGGCTACTCCTACGAGCAGTACTTC
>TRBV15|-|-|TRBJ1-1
CATSRGTEAFF
TGTGCCACCAGCAGAGGGACGGAAGCTTTCTTT
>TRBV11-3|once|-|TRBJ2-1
CASSLMNTNNEQFF
TGTGCCAGCAGCTTAATGAACACCAACAATGAGCAGTTCTTC
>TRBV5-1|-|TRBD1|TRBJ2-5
CASSLWTGETQYF
TGCGCCAGCAGCTTATGGACAGGAGAGACCCAGTACTTC
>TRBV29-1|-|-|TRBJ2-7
CSVVGTTSYEQYF
TGCAGCGTTGTCGGGACAACCTCCTACGAGCAGTACTTC
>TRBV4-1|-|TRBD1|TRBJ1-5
CASSHFQGGGNQPQHF
TGCGCCAGCAGCCATTTCCAGGGGGGCGGCAATCAGCCCCAGCATTTT
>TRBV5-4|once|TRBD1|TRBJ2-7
CASSLGETGTASSSYEQYF
TGTGCCAGCAGCTTGGGGGAAACCGGGACAGCTTCCTCATCCTACGAGCAGTACTTC
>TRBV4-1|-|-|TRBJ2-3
CASSQDRSSGQYF
TGCGCCAGCAGCCAAGACAGGTCCAGTGGGCAGTATTTT
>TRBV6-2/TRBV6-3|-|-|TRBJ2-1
CASSYGPGGYNEQFF
TGTGCCAGCAGTTACGGACCCGGAGGGTACAATGAGCAGTTCTTC
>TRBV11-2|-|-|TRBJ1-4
CASSFPGSTNEKLFF
TGTGCCAGCAGCTTCCCAGGGAGCACTAATGAAAAACTGTTTTTT
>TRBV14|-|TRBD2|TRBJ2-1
CASSQGLGSGSTFNEQFF
TGTGCCAGCAGCCAAGGATTGGGGAGCGGGAGTACCTTTAATGAGCAGTTCTTC
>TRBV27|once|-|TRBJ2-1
CASISVSYNEQFF
TGTGCCAGCATTTCAGTATCCTACAATGAGCAGTTCTTC
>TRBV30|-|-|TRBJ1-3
CAWSVSLSGNTIYF
TGTGCCTGGAGTGTAAGTCTCTCTGGAAACACCATATATTTT
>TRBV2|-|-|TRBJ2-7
CASRGPGRSSYEQYF
TGTGCCAGCAGGGGACCGGGACGGAGCTCCTACGAGCAGTACTTC
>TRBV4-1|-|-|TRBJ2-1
CASSQEGTQFF
TGCGCCAGCAGCCAAGAAGGGACGCAGTTCTTC
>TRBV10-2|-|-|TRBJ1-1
CASSDPGVPEAFF
TGCGCCAGCAGTGACCCAGGGGTTCCTGAAGCTTTCTTT
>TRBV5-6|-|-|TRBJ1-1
CASSFTGMPEAFF
TGTGCCAGCAGCTTTACAGGGATGCCTGAAGCTTTCTTT
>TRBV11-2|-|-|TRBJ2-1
CASSSTTWNEQFF
TGTGCCAGCAGCTCCACCACGTGGAATGAGCAGTTCTTC
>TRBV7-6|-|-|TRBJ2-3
CASSPSGTDTQYF
TGTGCTAGCAGCCCCTCGGGGACAGATACGCAGTATTTT
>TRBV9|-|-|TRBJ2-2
CASSGDESLTGELFF
TGTGCCAGCAGCGGGGACGAATCCCTCACCGGGGAGCTGTTTTTT
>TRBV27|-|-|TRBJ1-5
CASRLQGSNQPQHF
TGTGCCAGCAGGTTACAGGGAAGTAATCAGCCCCAGCATTTT
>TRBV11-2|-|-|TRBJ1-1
CASSPYRDGNTEAFF
TGTGCCAGCAGCCCCTACAGGGACGGGAACACTGAAGCTTTCTTT
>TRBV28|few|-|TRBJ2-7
CASSEVGVHYEQYF
TGTGCCAGCAGTGAGGTTGGGGTCCACTACGAGCAGTACTTC
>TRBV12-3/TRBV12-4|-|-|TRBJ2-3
CASSAGPSSTDTQYF
TGTGCCAGCAGTGCGGGACCGAGTAGCACAGATACGCAGTATTTT
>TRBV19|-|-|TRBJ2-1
CASIQYNEQFF
TGTGCCAGTATCCAGTACAATGAGCAGTTCTTC
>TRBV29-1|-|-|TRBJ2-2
CSVDRGTGELFF
TGCAGCGTTGACAGGGGTACCGGGGAGCTGTTTTTT
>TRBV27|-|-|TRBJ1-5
CASSLLGGFEQPQHF
TGTGCCAGCAGTTTATTGGGGGGCTTTGAGCAGCCCCAGCATTTT
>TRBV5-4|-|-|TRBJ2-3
CASSKTSPDTQYF
TGTGCCAGCAGCAAGACTTCACCAGATACGCAGTATTTT
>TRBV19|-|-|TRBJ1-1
CASSIRVLNTEAFF
TGTGCCAGTAGTATCAGGGTTCTGAACACTGAAGCTTTCTTT
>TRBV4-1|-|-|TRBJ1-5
CASSPSLNQPQHF
TGCGCCAGCAGCCCCTCCTTAAATCAGCCCCAGCATTTT
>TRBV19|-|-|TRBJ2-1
CASKLGQGSSYNEQFF
TGTGCCAGTAAACTCGGTCAGGGAAGCTCCTACAATGAGCAGTTCTTC
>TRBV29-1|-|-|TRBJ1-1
CSVAANTEAFF
TGCAGCGTTGCCGCGAACACTGAAGCTTTCTTT
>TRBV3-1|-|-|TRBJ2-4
CASSQEMGAKNIQYF
TGTGCCAGCAGCCAAGAGATGGGAGCCAAAAACATTCAGTACTTC
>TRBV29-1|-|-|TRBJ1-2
CSVPDGSQEGYTF
TGCAGCGTGCCCGACGGATCACAGGAGGGCTACACCTTC
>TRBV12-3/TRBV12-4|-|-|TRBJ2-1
CASSLGLGGLSYNEQFF
TGTGCCAGCAGTTTAGGGTTGGGCGGGCTTTCCTACAATGAGCAGTTCTTC
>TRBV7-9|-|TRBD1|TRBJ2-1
CASKTGQASYNEQFF
TGTGCCAGCAAAACCGGACAGGCCTCCTACAATGAGCAGTTCTTC
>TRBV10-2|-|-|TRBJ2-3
CASTTGSPTDTQYF
TGCGCCAGCACCACCGGGTCTCCCACAGATACGCAGTATTTT
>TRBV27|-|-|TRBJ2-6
CASSLRSSGANVLTF
TGTGCCAGCAGTTTAAGGTCCTCTGGGGCCAACGTCCTGACTTTC
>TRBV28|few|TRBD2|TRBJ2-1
CASSASGYNEQFF
TGTGCCAGCAGTGCTAGCGGCTACAATGAGCAGTTCTTC
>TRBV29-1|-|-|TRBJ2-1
CSVEAGEGNEQFF
TGCAGCGTTGAAGCGGGAGAGGGCAATGAGCAGTTCTTC
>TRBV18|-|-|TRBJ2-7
CASRGSRGYEQYF
TGTGCCAGTCGGGGTTCAAGAGGATACGAGCAGTACTTC
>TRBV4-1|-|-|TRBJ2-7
CASSQDWGTEAYEQYF
TGCGCCAGCAGCCAAGATTGGGGGACGGAAGCCTACGAGCAGTACTTC
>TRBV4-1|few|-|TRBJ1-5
CASSQADGSNQPQHF
TGCGCCAGCAGCCAAGCCGACGGCAGCAATCAGCCCCAGCATTTT
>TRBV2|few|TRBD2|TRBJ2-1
CASSGLAGVNEQFF
TGTGCCAGCAGTGGCCTAGCGGGAGTTAATGAGCAGTTCTTC
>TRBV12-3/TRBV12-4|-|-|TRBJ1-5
CASSSSAGGGNQPQHF
TGTGCCAGCAGTTCCTCGGCGGGGGGCGGGAATCAGCCCCAGCATTTT